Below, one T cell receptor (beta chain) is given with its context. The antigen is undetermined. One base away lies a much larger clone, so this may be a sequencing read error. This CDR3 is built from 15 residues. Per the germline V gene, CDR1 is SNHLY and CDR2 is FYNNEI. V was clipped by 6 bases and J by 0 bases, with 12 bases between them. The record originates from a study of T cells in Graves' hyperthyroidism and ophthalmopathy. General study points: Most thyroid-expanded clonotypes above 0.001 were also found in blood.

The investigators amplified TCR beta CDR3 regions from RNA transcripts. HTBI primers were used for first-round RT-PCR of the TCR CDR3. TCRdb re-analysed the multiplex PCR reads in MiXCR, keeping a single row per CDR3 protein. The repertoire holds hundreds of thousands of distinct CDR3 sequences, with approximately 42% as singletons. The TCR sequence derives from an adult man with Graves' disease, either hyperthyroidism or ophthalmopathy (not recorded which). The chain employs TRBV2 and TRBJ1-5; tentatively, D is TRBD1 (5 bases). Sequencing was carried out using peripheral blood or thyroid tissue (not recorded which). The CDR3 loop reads CASRRGRDSNQPQHF. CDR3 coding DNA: TGTGCCAGCAGGCGGGGGAGAGATAGCAATCAGCCCCAGCATTTT.